The 17 T cell receptor beta chains in this list originate from one sample, sequenced in a study of Graves' ophthalmopathy and Graves' hyperthyroidism. The sequenced template was RNA, covering the TCR beta CDR3 region. The first-round RT-PCR employed HTBI primers together with the Qiagen OneStep RT-PCR kit. A multiplex PCR was then performed as the second round. TCRdb reprocessed the multiplex PCR reads with MiXCR, giving one entry per CDR3 protein. The table shows about 420,000 distinct CDR3 sequences, with approximately 21% occurring only once. The specimen sequenced was peripheral blood. These receptors all come from a woman younger than 35 with stable Graves' hyperthyroidism.

This clonotype was detected many times. This chain links TRBV20-1 with TRBJ2-7, with D tentatively TRBD2 (6 bases). The CDR3 covers 13 residues. Germline assignment: CDR1 DFQATT and CDR2 SNEGSKA (reference sequence). V dropped 0 bases and J dropped 6 bases, with 12 bases sitting between them. CDR3 amino acids: CSARDPEGREQYF. The DNA of the CDR3 is TGCAGTGCTAGAGATCCGGAGGGGCGCGAGCAGTACTTC.

The gene calls are TRBV5-1 and TRBJ2-2, with D possibly matching TRBD2 (5 bases). The CDR3 runs to 14 residues. Germline V gives CDR1 SGHRS, CDR2 YFSETQ. V dropped 3 bases and J dropped 5 bases, with 11 bases sitting between them. The CDR3 bases are TGCGCCAGCAGCTCTCTAACTAGGACCGGGGAGCTGTTTTTT. It yields the protein CASSSLTRTGELFF. Full variable domain (rest looked up from reference TRBV5-1 and TRBJ2-2): KAGVTQTPRYLIKTRGQQVTLSCSPISGHRSVSWYQQTPGQGLQFLFEYFSETQRNKGNFPGRFSGRQFSNSRSEMNVSTLELGDSALYLCASSSLTRTGELFFGEGSRLTVL.

This clonotype has a count of ten or more. The chain uses TRBV2 and TRBJ2-7, with no clear D. The CDR3 consists of 11 residues. V lost 5 bases, J lost 5 bases, and 7 bases lay in between. Germline loops: CDR1 SNHLY, CDR2 FYNNEI. CDR3 in amino acids: CASSLWHEQYF. The CDR3 DNA is TGTGCCAGCAGTCTCTGGCACGAGCAGTACTTC.

This clonotype has a count of ten or more. The chain combines TRBV19 with TRBJ1-1; D unresolved. Per the germline V gene, CDR1 is LNHDA and CDR2 is SQIVND (reference sequence). The CDR3 is 14 residues long. The V end lost 5 bases, the J end lost 1 base, and 11 bases lay between the germline ends. This CDR3 reads CASSPRLGNTEAFF. CDR3 nucleotide sequence: TGTGCCAGTAGTCCTCGCCTGGGGAACACTGAAGCTTTCTTT.

This clonotype was picked up many times. This chain links TRBV14 with TRBJ2-6; a weak D match, TRBD1 (6 bases). The germline V gene has CDR1 SGHDN and CDR2 FVKESK. The V gene lost 2 bases and the J gene lost 0 bases, with 17 bases spanning the gap. There are 19 residues in the CDR3. CDR3 nucleotides: TGTGCCAGCAGCCAACGGGACAACCCCTCCCACTCTGGGGCCAACGTCCTGACTTTC. It yields the protein CASSQRDNPSHSGANVLTF.

This clonotype was seen ten or more times. This rearrangement joins TRBV6-1 to TRBJ1-6, with 9 nucleotides matching TRBD1. Germline assignment: CDR1 MNHNS and CDR2 SASEGT. The CDR3 runs 15 residues. V lost 6 bases and J lost 8; bases outside the gene matches: 8. CDR3 amino acids: CASRPLDRGHSPLHF. For the CDR3, the DNA is TGTGCCAGCAGGCCCCTGGACAGGGGTCATTCACCCCTCCACTTT.

This clonotype was recorded at least ten times. The chain carries TRBV2 and TRBJ2-7; 12 bases are shared with TRBD2. Germline V gives CDR1 SNHLY, CDR2 FYNNEI. The V segment lost 2 bases and the J segment 0 bases; nucleotides outside the gene matches: 5. The CDR3 contains 17 residues. CDR3 DNA: TGTGCCAGCAGTGAACCTAGCGGGAGGGCCCTCTCCTACGAGCAGTACTTC. It specifies CASSEPSGRALSYEQYF.

This clonotype was seen repeatedly, ten times or more. The chain recombines TRBV20-1 with TRBJ2-5; 7 bases are a match to TRBD2. The V gene's germline CDR1 is DFQATT and CDR2 SNEGSKA (reference sequence). CDR3 length: 15 residues. V lost 0 bases, J lost 1 base, and 5 bases stayed unmatched. This CDR3 reads CSARDFGEGQETQYF. Here the CDR3 DNA reads TGCAGTGCTAGAGATTTCGGGGAGGGCCAAGAGACCCAGTACTTC.

This chain uses TRBV19 with TRBJ2-2; TRBD2 might be the D (6 bases). Germline V gene data show CDR1 as LNHDA and CDR2 as SQIVND (reference sequence). The CDR3 runs 15 residues. Trimming shortened V by 2 bases and J by 3 bases, and 10 bases separated the two germline ends. CDR3 sequence (DNA): TGTGCCAGTAGTATAATCGGAGGGGACACCGGGGAGCTGTTTTTT. Translation gives CASSIIGGDTGELFF.

This clonotype showed up many times. This rearrangement joins TRBV28 to TRBJ2-3; TRBD2 aligns across 7 bases. V lost 6 bases and J lost 3; bases outside the gene matches: 12. Per the germline V gene, CDR1 is MDHEN and CDR2 is SYDVKM. This CDR3 comprises 16 residues. The CDR3 DNA follows: TGTGCCAGCAGAGACCCGAGCGGGATACAAACAGATACGCAGTATTTT. Translating gives CASRDPSGIQTDTQYF. The full variable domain, with the rest looked up from reference TRBV28 and TRBJ2-3, is DVKVTQSSRYLVKRTGEKVFLECVQDMDHENMFWYRQDPGLGLRLIYFSYDVKMKEKGDIPEGYSVSREKKERFSLILESASTNQTSMYLCASRDPSGIQTDTQYFGPGTRLTVL.

Ten or more counts support this clonotype. This CDR3 is CASSAHVEVGELFF. In DNA form, the CDR3 reads TGTGCCAGCAGCGCTCACGTAGAGGTCGGGGAGCTGTTTTTT. This chain uses TRBV13 with TRBJ2-2; the D is unclear. Trimming cost V 5 bases and J 7 bases, with 14 bases left between them. CDR3 size: 14 residues. Germline V gene data show CDR1 as PRHDT and CDR2 as FYEKMQ (reference sequence).

This sequence joins TRBV6-1 and TRBJ2-2, with 7 bases fitting TRBD2. The CDR3 covers 14 residues. The germline V gene has CDR1 MNHNS and CDR2 SASEGT. V shed 10 bases and J 0 bases; nucleotides not matched to a gene: 5. The CDR3 is CAILGGTNTGELFF. CDR3 bases: TGTGCCATCCTCGGGGGGACGAACACCGGGGAGCTGTTTTTT.

This clonotype was counted many times. The V and J genes are TRBV20-1 and TRBJ2-7, with D tentatively TRBD2 (5 bases). CDR3 length equals 14 residues. Germline CDR1 is DFQATT and CDR2 is SNEGSKA (reference sequence). V dropped 0 bases and J dropped 5 bases, with 14 bases sitting between them. In DNA, the CDR3 is TGCAGTGCTAGAGATCTATCTAGCACCGACGAGCAGTACTTC. Its protein product is CSARDLSSTDEQYF.

This clonotype was counted many times. The chain links TRBV7-2 to TRBJ2-7; D is possibly TRBD1 (6 bases). Germline V gene sequence: CDR1 SGHTA, CDR2 FQGNSA. This CDR3 contains 15 residues. Trimming shortened V by 5 bases and J by 7 bases, and 21 bases separated the two germline ends. The CDR3 loop is CASSPELSGVREQYF. The CDR3 coding sequence is TGTGCCAGCAGCCCAGAGCTGTCAGGGGTGCGGGAGCAGTACTTC.

The table lists this clonotype with a few counts. The chain has TRBV12-3 or TRBV12-4 and TRBJ1-6; TRBD1 is a possible D gene (6 bases). Trimming took 3 bases from V and 8 from J, leaving 11 bases between them. The CDR3 runs 14 residues. The CDR3 DNA is TGTGCCAGCAGTTTGGCAGGGGTAGATTCACCCCTCCACTTT. This codes for CASSLAGVDSPLHF.

The V call is TRBV6-1, the J call TRBJ2-7; D possibly matches TRBD1 or TRBD2 (5 bases each). Trimming shortened V by 6 bases and J by 0 bases, and 15 bases separated the two germline ends. The CDR3 extends over 15 amino acids. Per germline, CDR1 MNHNS and CDR2 SASEGT. CDR3 protein: CASSSRGWRSYEQYF. DNA for the CDR3: TGTGCCAGCAGCTCCCGGGGCTGGCGCTCCTACGAGCAGTACTTC.

As for this clonotype: One end of the junction does not line up with germline, which may come from a read error. This chain links TRBV7-9 with TRBJ1-5, with D possibly TRBD1 on 5 matching bases. Germline V gene sequence: CDR1 SEHNR, CDR2 FQNEAQ (reference sequence). The CDR3 covers 14 residues. In DNA, the CDR3 is TGTGCCAGCAGCCTCTACGACAGCTATCAGCCGCAGCATTTT. Translated, it gives CASSLYDSYQPQHF.